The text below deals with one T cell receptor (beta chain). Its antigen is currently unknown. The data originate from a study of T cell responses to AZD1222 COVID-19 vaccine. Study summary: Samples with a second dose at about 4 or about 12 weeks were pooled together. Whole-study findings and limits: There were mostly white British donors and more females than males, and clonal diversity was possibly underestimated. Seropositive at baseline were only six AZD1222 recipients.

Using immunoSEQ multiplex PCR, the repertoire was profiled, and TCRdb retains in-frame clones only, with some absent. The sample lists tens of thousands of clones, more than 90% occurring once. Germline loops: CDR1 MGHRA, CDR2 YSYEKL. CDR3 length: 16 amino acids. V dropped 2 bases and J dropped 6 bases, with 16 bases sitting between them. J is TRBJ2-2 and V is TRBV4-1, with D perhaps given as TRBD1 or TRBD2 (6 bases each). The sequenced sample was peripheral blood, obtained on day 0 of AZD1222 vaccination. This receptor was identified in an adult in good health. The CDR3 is CASSQRPARGPGELFF. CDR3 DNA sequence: TGCGCCAGCAGCCAAAGACCGGCTCGGGGGCCCGGGGAGCTGTTTTTT.